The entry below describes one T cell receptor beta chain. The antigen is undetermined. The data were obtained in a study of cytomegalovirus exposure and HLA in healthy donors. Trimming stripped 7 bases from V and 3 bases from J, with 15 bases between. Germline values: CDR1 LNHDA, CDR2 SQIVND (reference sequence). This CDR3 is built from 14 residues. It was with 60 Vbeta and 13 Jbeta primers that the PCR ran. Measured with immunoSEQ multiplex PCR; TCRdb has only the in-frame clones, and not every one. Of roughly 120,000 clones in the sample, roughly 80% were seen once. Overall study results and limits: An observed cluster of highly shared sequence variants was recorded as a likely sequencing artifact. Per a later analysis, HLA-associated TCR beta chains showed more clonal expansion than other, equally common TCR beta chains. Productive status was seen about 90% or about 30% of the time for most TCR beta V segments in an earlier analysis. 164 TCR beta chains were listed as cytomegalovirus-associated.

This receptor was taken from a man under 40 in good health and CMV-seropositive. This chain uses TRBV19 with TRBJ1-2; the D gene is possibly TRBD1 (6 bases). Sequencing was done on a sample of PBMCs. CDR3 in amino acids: CASIHRAGDYGYTF. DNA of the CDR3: TGTGCCAGTATCCACAGGGCCGGCGACTATGGCTACACCTTC.